The text below deals with one TCR beta chain. Its antigen is undetermined. Primers: 60 Vbeta forward and 13 Jbeta reverse. Using immunoSEQ multiplex PCR, the repertoire was profiled, and TCRdb retains in-frame clones only, with some absent. The data show approximately 120,000 clones, roughly 85% seen once. The entry originates in a study of cytomegalovirus exposure and HLA in healthy donors. At the level of the study: Prior work identified 100 million to 130 million unique TCR beta sequences in about 179 million T cells. Study-level results: Available immune exposure information was restricted to CMV serostatus only.

Whereas donors were nominally healthy upon sampling, unrecorded immune exposures were probable. Germline values: CDR1 MNHEY, CDR2 SVGAGI. The length of the CDR3 is 14 residues. The V gene lost 5 bases and the J gene lost 3 bases, with 11 bases spanning the gap. The sample was PBMCs. The genes are TRBV6-5 and TRBJ2-1; D might be TRBD1 (6 bases). This receptor was identified in a woman aged 40 to 55 in good health and CMV-seropositive. CDR3 nucleotide sequence: TGTGCCAGCAGTGACGGGACAAACTACAATGAGCAGTTCTTC. The encoded protein is CASSDGTNYNEQFF.